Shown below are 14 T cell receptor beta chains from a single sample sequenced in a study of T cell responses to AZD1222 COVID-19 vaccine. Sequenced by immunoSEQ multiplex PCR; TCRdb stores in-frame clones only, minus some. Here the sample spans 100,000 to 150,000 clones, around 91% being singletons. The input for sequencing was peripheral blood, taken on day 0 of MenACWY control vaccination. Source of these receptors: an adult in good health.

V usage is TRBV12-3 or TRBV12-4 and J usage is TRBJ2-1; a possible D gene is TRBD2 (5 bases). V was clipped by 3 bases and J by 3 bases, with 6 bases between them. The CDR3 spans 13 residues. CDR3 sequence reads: CASSFDYYNEQFF. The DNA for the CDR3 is TGTGCCAGCAGTTTCGACTACTACAATGAGCAGTTCTTC.

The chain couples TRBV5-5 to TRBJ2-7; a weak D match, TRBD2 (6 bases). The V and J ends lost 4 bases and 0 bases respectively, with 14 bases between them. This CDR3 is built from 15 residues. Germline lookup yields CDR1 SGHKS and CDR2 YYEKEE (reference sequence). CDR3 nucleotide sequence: TGTGCCAGCAGCCTTGCTGACGGGAGCTCCTACGAGCAGTACGTC. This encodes CASSLADGSSYEQYV.

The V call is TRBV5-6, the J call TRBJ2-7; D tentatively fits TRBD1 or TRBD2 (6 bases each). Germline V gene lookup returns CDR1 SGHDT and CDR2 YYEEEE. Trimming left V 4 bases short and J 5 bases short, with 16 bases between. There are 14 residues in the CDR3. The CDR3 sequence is CASSRGLGAHEQYV. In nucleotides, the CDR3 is TGTGCCAGCAGCCGGGGGTTGGGGGCCCACGAGCAGTACGTC.

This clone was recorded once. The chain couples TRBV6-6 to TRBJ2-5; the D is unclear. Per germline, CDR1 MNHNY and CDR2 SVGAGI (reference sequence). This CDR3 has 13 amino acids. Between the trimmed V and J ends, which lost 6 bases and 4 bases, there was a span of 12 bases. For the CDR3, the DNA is TGTGCCAGCAGGCCCGCGGTTCTAGAGACCCAGTACTTC. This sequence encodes CASRPAVLETQYF.

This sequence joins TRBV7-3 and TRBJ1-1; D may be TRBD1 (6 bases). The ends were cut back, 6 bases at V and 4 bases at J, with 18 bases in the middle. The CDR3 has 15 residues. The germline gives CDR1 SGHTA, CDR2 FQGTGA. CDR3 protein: CASRKGENMGTEAFF. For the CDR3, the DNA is TGTGCCAGCAGGAAGGGGGAAAACATGGGCACTGAAGCTTTCTTT.

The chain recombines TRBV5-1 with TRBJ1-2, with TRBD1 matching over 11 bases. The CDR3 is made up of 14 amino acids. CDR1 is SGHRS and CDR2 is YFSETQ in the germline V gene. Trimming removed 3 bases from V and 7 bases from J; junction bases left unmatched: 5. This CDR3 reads CASSSGQGAGGYTF. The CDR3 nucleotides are TGCGCCAGCAGCTCTGGACAGGGGGCCGGTGGCTACACCTTC.

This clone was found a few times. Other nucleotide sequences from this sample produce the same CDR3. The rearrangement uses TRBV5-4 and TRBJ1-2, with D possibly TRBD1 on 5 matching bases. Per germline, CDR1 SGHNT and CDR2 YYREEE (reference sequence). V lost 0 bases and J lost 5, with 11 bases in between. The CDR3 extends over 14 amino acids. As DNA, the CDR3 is TGTGCCAGCAGCTTGGGGGACGGTGATTATGGCTACACCTTC. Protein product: CASSLGDGDYGYTF.

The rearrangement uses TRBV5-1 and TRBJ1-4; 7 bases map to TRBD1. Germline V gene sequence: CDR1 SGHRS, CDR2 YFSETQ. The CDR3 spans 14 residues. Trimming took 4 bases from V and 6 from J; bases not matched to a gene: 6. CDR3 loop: CASSPGQWDEKLFF. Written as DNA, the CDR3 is TGCGCCAGCAGCCCGGGACAGTGGGATGAAAAACTGTTTTTT.

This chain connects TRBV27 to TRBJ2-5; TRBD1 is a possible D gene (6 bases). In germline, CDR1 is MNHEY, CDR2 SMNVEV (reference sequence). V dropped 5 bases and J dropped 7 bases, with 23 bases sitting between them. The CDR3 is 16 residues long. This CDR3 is CASSPGMGALYATQYF. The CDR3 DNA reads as TGTGCCAGCAGTCCAGGGATGGGGGCGCTATACGCGACCCAGTACTTC.

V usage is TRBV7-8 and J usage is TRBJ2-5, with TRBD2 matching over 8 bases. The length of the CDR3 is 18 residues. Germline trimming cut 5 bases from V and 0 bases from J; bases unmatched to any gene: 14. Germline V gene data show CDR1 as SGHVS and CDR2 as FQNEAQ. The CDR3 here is CASSLHPWGSGDQETQYF. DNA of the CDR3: TGTGCCAGCAGCCTCCATCCATGGGGTAGCGGGGACCAAGAGACCCAGTACTTC. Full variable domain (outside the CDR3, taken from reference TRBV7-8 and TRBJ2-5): GAGVSQSPRYKVAKRGQDVALRCDPISGHVSLFWYQQALGQGPEFLTYFQNEAQLDKSGLPSDRFFAERPEGSVSTLKIQRTQQEDSAVYLCASSLHPWGSGDQETQYFGPGTRLLVL.

The CDR3: CATSGRGGGRQNNEQFF. DNA of the CDR3: TGTGCCACCAGCGGTCGGGGTGGCGGGAGGCAAAACAATGAGCAGTTCTTC. The chain uses TRBV15 and TRBJ2-1; TRBD2 matches at 8 bases. Germline trimming cut 5 bases from V and 5 bases from J; bases unmatched to any gene: 14. The germline gives CDR1 LNHNV, CDR2 YYDKDF (reference sequence). The CDR3 covers 17 residues.

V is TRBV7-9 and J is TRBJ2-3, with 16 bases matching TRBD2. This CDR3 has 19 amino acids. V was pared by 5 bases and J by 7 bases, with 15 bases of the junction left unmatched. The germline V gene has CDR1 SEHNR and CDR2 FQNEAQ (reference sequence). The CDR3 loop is CASSPGTSGRGISFHTQYF. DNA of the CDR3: TGTGCCAGCAGCCCGGGGACTAGCGGGAGGGGGATCTCTTTCCATACGCAGTATTTT.

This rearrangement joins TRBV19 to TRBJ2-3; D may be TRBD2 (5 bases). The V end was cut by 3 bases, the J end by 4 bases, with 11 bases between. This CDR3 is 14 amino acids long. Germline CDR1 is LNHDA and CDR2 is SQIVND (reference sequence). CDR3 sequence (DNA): TGTGCCAGTAGTATGGGGTTCGGGGCAGATACGCAGTATTTT. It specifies CASSMGFGADTQYF.

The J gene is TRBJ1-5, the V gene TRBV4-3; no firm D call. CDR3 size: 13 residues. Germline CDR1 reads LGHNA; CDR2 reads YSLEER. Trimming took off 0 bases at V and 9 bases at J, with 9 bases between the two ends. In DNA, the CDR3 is TGCGCCAGCAGCCAAGATCGGAGGCTGCCCCAGCATTTT. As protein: CASSQDRRLPQHF.